The T cell receptor (beta chain) under discussion was sequenced for a study of cytomegalovirus exposure and HLA in healthy donors. This PCR relied on a set of 60 Vbeta primers and 13 Jbeta primers. Only in-frame clones appear in the TCRdb table, and some are missing; sequencing was by immunoSEQ multiplex PCR. The table records roughly 150,000 clones, about 85% of them present only once. The V and J ends lost 6 bases and 4 bases, in that order; junction bases with no gene match: 6. Germline lookup yields CDR1 MNHEY and CDR2 SMNVEV (reference sequence). CDR3 length: 13 residues. This clone was counted once. Its antigen is unidentified. Findings and limits, study-wide: Roughly uniform depth of sequencing across donors was assumed in presence/absence analyses.

The gene calls are TRBV27 and TRBJ2-7; 7 bases are shared with TRBD1. The sequenced material came from PBMCs. The source of this sequence is a young man in good health and CMV-seropositive. CDR3 sequence: CASREGADYEQYF. The CDR3 DNA reads as TGTGCCAGCAGAGAGGGGGCGGATTACGAGCAGTACTTC.